This T cell receptor beta chain was found in a study of neurological immune-mediated disorders. Study-wide findings and caveats: Levels of TCR clonal expansion peaked in HTLV-1-associated myelopathy and reached their lowest in multiple sclerosis, under those of healthy controls.

The authors made cDNA by 5'RACE with 10-nucleotide random UMIs. TCRdb called the 5' RACE reads again in MiXCR, with one record for every CDR3 protein. The data hold 40,000 or so distinct CDR3 sequences, with roughly 2.5% observed a single time. Trimming took off 5 bases at V and 7 bases at J, with 8 bases between the two ends. Germline V lookup: CDR1 MNHNS, CDR2 SASEGT. The CDR3 extends over 12 amino acids. This clonotype was recorded many times. Its matching antigen is unknown. The chain links TRBV6-1 to TRBJ2-2; D is ambiguous. The sequence was collected from a middle-aged man with multiple sclerosis. Sequenced material: PBMCs. The CDR3 coding sequence is TGTGCCAGCAGTCGGGTTGTCGGGGAGCTGTTTTTT. Amino acids: CASSRVVGELFF.